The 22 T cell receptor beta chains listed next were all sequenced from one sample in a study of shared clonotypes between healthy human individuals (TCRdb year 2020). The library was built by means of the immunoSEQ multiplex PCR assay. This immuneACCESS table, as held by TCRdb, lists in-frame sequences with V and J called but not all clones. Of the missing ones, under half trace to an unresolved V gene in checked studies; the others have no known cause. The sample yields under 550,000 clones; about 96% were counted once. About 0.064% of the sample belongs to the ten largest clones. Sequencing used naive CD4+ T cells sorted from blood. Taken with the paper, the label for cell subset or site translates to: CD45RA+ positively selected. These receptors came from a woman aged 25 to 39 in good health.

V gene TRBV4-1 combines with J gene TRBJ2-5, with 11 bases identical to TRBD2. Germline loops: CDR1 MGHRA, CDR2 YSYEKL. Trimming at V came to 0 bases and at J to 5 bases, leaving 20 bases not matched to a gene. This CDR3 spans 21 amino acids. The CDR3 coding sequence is TGCGCCAGCAGCCAAGAGTATCCCGGGGGGCTAGCGGGAGGAGAGATGGAGACCCAGTACTTC. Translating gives CASSQEYPGGLAGGEMETQYF.

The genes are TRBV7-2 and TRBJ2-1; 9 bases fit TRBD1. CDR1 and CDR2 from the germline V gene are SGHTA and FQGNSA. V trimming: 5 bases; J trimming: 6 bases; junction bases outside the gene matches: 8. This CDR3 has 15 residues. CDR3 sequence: CASSPIPGQGNEQFF. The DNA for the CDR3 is TGTGCCAGCAGCCCCATTCCGGGACAGGGCAATGAGCAGTTCTTC.

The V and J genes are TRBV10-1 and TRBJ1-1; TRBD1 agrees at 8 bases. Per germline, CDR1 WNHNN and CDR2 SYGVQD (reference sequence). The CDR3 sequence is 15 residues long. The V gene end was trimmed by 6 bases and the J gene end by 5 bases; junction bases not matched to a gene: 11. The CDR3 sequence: CASSDGTGVWTEAFF. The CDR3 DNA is TGCGCCAGCAGCGACGGGACAGGCGTGTGGACTGAAGCTTTCTTT.

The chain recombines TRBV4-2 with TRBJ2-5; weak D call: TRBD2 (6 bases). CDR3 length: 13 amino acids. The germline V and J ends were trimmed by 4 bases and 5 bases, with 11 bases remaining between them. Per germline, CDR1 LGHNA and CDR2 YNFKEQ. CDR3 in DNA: TGTGCCAGCAGCCCCCGGGAGTCGGAGACCCAGTACTTC. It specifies CASSPRESETQYF.

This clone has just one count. Here the CDR3 reads CASSFRQGQGTEAFF. CDR3 in DNA: TGTGCCAGCAGCTTCAGACAGGGACAGGGCACTGAAGCTTTCTTT. This chain connects TRBV7-2 to TRBJ1-1, with TRBD1 identical over 9 bases. With V trimmed by 3 bases and J by 4 bases, 6 bases remained unmatched. The CDR3 is 15 amino acids. Germline values: CDR1 SGHTA, CDR2 FQGNSA.

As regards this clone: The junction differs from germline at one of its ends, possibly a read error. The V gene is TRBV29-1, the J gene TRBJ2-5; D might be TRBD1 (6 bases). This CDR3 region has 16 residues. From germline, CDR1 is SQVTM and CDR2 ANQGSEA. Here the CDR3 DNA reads TGCAGCGCTGAAGGGACGGGCCCCAGAATAGGGGGGACCCAGTACTTC. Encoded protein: CSAEGTGPRIGGTQYF.

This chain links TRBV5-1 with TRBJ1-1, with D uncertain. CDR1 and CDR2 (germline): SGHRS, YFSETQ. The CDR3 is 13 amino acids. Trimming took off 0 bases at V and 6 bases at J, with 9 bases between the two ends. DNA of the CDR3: TGCGCCAGCAGCTTGGCCGACCAGGCTGAAGCTTTCTTT. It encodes CASSLADQAEAFF. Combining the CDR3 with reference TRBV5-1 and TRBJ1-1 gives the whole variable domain KAGVTQTPRYLIKTRGQQVTLSCSPISGHRSVSWYQQTPGQGLQFLFEYFSETQRNKGNFPGRFSGRQFSNSRSEMNVSTLELGDSALYLCASSLADQAEAFFGQGTRLTVV.

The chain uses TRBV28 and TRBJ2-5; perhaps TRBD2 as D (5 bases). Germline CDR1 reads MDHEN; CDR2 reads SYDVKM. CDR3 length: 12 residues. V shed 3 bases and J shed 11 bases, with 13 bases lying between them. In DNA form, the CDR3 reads TGTGCCAGCAGTTTTACGGGATTTGAGCAGTACTTC. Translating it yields CASSFTGFEQYF.

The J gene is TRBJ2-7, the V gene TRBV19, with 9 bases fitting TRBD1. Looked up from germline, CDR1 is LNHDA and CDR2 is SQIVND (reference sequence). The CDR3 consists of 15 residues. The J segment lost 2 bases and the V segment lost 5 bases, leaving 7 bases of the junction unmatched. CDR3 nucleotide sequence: TGTGCCAGTAGTTCCCGACAGGGGGACCCCTACGAGCAGTACTTC. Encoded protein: CASSSRQGDPYEQYF.

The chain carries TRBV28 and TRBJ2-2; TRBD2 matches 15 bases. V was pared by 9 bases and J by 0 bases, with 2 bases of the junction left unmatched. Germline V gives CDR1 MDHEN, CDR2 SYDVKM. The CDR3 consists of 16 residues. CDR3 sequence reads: CASGLAGGANTGELFF. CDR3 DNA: TGTGCCAGTGGACTAGCGGGAGGGGCGAACACCGGGGAGCTGTTTTTT.

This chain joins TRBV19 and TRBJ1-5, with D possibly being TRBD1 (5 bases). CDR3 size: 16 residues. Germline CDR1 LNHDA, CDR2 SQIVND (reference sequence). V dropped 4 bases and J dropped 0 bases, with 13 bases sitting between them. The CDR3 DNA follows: TGTGCCAGTAGTACGGACCGGGGGATTAGCAATCAGCCCCAGCATTTT. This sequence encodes CASSTDRGISNQPQHF.

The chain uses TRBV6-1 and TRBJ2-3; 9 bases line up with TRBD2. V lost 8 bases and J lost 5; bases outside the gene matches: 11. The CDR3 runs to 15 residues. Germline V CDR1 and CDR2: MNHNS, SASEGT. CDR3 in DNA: TGTGCCAGCGCTTCAAGCGGGAGGTTGGGAGATACGCAGTATTTT. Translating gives CASASSGRLGDTQYF.

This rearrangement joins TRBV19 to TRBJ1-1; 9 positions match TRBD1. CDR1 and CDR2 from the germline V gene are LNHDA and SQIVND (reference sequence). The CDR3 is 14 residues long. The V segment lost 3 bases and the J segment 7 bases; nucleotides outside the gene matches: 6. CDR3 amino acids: CASSMTGTGREAFF. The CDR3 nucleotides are TGTGCCAGTAGTATGACCGGGACAGGGCGTGAAGCTTTCTTT.

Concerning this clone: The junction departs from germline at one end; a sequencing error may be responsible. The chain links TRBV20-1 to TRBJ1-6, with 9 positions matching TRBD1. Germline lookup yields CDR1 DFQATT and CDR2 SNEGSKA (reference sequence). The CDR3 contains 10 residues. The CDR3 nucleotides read TGCAGTGCTCTACGGGACAGGGCCCGCTTT. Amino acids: CSALRDRARF.

This CDR3 reads CASSQTRGTGTENEQFF. The CDR3 DNA reads as TGTGCCAGCAGCCAGACGCGGGGGACAGGGACTGAGAATGAGCAGTTCTTC. The J gene is TRBJ2-1, the V gene TRBV14; 9 nucleotides line up with TRBD1. V dropped 3 bases and J dropped 7; count of bases not matched to a gene: 13. The CDR3 extends over 17 amino acids. CDR1 SGHDN and CDR2 FVKESK come from the germline V gene.

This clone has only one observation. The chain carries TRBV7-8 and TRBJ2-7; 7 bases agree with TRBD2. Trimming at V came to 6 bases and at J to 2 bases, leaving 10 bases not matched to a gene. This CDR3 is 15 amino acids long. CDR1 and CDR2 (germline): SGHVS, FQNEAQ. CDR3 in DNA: TGTGCCAGCAGACAAGCGGGACCTATCCCCTACGAGCAGTACTTC. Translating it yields CASRQAGPIPYEQYF.

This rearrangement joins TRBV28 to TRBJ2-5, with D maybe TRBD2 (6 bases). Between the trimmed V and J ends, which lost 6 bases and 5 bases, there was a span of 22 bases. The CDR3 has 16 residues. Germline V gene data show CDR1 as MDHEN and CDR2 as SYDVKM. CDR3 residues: CASSLLMGGEKETQYF. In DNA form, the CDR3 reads TGTGCCAGCAGCCTTCTCATGGGGGGAGAAAAGGAGACCCAGTACTTC.

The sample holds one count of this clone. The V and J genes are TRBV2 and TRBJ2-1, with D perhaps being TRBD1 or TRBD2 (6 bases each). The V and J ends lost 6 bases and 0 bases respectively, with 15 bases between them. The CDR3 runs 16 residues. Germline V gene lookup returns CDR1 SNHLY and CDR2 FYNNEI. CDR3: CASRGGQGSSYNEQFF. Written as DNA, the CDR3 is TGTGCCAGCAGGGGGGGCCAGGGAAGCTCCTACAATGAGCAGTTCTTC. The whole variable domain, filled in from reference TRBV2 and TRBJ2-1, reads EPEVTQTPSHQVTQMGQEVILRCVPISNHLYFYWYRQILGQKVEFLVSFYNNEISEKSEIFDDQFSVERPDGSNFTLKIRSTKLEDSAMYFCASRGGQGSSYNEQFFGPGTRLTVL.

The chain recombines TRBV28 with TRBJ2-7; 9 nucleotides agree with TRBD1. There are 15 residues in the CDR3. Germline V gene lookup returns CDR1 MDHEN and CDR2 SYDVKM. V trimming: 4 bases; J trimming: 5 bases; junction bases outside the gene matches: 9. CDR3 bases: TGTGCCAGCAGTTCTCCAGGGACAGGGAAGCACGAGCAGTACTTC. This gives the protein CASSSPGTGKHEQYF.

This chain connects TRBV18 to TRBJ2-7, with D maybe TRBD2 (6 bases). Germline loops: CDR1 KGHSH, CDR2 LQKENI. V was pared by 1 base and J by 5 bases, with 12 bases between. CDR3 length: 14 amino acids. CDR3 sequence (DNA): TGTGCCAGCTCACCACAAGCGGGTGGCCACGAGCAGTACTTC. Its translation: CASSPQAGGHEQYF.

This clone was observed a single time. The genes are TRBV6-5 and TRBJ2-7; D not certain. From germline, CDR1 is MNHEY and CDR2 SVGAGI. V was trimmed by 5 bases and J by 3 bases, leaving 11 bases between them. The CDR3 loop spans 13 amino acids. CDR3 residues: CASSPRAIYEQYF. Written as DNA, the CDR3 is TGTGCCAGCAGTCCCCGGGCTATCTACGAGCAGTACTTC.

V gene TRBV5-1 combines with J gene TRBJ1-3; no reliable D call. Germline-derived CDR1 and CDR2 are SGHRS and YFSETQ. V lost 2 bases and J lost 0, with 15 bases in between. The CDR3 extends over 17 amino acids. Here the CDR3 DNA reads TGCGCCAGCAGCTTAGTTGGTGGCGGTAACTCTGGAAACACCATATATTTT. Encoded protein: CASSLVGGGNSGNTIYF.